This T cell receptor beta chain was captured in a study of T cell responses to AZD1222 COVID-19 vaccine. Notes on the study in general: Repertoires were collected only later (after the peak T cell response had occurred). Of the AZD1222 recipients, only six or seven were seropositive at baseline.

Trimming cost V 2 bases and J 10 bases, with 9 bases left between them. The CDR3 covers 13 residues. Germline V gene lookup returns CDR1 LNHDA and CDR2 SQIVND (reference sequence). Generated by immunoSEQ multiplex PCR, the TCRdb table keeps only in-frame clones and is missing some. This table holds approximately 89,000 clones, about 88% found once. Concerning this clone: The antigen remains undetermined.

The sequence was collected from an adult in good health. The genes are TRBV19 and TRBJ1-6; TRBD1 is a possible D gene (5 bases). Material: peripheral blood, obtained on day 0 of AZD1222 vaccination. CDR3 coding DNA: TGTGCCAGTAGTATATCAGGGAACTCACCCCTCCACTTT. Translated: CASSISGNSPLHF.